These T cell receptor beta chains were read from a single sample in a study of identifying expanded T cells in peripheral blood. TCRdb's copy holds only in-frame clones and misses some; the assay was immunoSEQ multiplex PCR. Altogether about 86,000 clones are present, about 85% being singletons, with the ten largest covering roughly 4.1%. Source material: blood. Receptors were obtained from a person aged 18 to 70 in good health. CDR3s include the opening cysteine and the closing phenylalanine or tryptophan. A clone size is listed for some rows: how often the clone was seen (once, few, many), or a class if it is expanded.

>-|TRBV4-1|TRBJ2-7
CASSHSGTGEYEQYF
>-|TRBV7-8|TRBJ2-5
CASRHTPGTGKETQYF
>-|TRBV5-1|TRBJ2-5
CASKIQGGKETQYF
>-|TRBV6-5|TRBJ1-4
CASSYHEATNEKLFF
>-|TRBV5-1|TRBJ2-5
CASRQGGETQYF
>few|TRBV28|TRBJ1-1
CASSSRTGEGSRNTEAFF
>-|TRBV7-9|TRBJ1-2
CASSPEGAFYGYTF
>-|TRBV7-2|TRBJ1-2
CASSWSLNYGYTF
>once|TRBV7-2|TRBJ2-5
CASSLMGVGGETQYF
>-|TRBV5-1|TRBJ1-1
CASSPIGGTEAFF
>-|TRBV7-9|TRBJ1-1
CASSHGRNTEAFF
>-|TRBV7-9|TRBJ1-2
CASSFGTELGYTF
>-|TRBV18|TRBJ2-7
CASSSQYEQYF
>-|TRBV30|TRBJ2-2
CAWSVTASGVITGELFF
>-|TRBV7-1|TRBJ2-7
CASSLAGTGPYEQYF
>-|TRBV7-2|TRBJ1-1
CASSSLFGTAGTEAFF
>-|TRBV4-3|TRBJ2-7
CASSQGGGSTYEQYF
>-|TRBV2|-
CASRSLPTLTSYEQYF
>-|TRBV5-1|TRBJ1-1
CASSSGLTNTEAFF
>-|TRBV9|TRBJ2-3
CASSAGSYTQYF
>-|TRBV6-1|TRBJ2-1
CASSVKTSVSYNEQFF
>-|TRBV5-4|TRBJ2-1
CASSLRLAGVEQFF
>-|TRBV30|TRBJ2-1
CAWSLIWDSNNEQFF
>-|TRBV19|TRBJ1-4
CASKGQNGAANEKLFF
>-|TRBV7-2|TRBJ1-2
CASSLGMKSF
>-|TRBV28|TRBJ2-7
CASDNRQGAHEQYF
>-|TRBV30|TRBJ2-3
CAWNRKSSTDTQYF
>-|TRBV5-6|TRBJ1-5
CASSGAGSNQPQHF
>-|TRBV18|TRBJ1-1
CASSPRGRTEAFF
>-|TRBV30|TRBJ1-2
CALSRAGGYYGYTF
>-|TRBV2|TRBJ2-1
CASSAGDRSYNEQFF
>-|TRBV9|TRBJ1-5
CASSAKPGQPQHF
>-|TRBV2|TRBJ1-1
CASSEERGRGMNTEAFF
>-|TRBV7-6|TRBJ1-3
CASSLAHNGNTIYF
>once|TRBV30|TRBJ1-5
CAWNYGTGNQPQHF
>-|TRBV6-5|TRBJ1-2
CASSLRQNNYGYTF
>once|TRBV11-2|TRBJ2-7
CASSWNPGPNPTFYEQYF
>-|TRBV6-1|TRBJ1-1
CASQGTLEAFF
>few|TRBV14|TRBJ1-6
CASSPRTDSPLHF
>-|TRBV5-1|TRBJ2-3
CASSLGGGAGTDTQYF
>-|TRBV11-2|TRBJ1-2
CASSLGPLGRDGYTF
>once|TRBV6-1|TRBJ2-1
CASSEIFPALGEQFF
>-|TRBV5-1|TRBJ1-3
CASSPRTTGNTIYF
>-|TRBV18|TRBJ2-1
CASSSGTGSGSAFF
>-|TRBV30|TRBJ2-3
CAWSVRGIDTQYF
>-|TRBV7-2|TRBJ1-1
CASSSRVGAMNTEAFF
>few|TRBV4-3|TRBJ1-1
CASSQEDGVGAFF
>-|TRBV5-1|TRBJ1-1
CASSGGLINTEAFF
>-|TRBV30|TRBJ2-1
CAISRSYNEQFF
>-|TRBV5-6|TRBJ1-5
CASSSGHVSNQPQHF
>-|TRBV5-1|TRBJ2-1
CASSPNRGREFF
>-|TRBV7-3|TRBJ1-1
CASSLGPSNTEAFF
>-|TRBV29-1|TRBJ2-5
CSAPGLGQETQYF
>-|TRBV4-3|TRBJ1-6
CASSQARTYLNSPLHF
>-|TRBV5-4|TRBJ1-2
CASSLDSGPSLPYGYTF
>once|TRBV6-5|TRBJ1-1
CASSYAWTGNTEAFF
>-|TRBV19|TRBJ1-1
CASSIHGQLKNTEAFF
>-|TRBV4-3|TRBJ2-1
CASSQSPRDRHNEQFF